The clone carrying this TCR beta chain was recorded once. Its specificity is not known. These data are taken from a study of cytomegalovirus exposure and HLA in healthy donors. Overall study results and limits: The study designated fewer than 200 TCR beta chains cytomegalovirus-associated. The majority of CMV-associated TCR beta chains were reported as apparently HLA-restricted in a later analysis. Later analysis identified several of the most significant clusters that appeared linked to common viral pathogens.

PCR involved 60 Vbeta and 13 Jbeta primers. The protocol was immunoSEQ multiplex PCR, while the TCRdb copy is restricted to in-frame clones and leaves out a portion. This repertoire shows approximately 70,000 clones, around 80% found once; its top ten account for just under 3%. The sequence came from a woman aged 25 to 39 in good health and CMV-seronegative. The sequenced sample was PBMCs.

The CDR3 DNA is TGTGCCAGCAGTTTAAACGGGGGACGCACAGATACGCAGTATTTT. This encodes CASSLNGGRTDTQYF. The rearrangement joins TRBV6-5 to TRBJ2-3, with a weak D call TRBD2 (6 bases). The ends were cut back, 4 bases at V and 1 base at J, with 12 bases in the middle. This CDR3 has 15 amino acids. Germline V lookup: CDR1 MNHEY, CDR2 SVGAGI.